This T cell receptor (beta chain) emerged from a study of T cell repertoires in cytomegalovirus infection. On the study more broadly: Indications of both CMV infection and matching HLA type were provided by public TCR beta signatures.

From the reads, TCRdb called clonotypes with MiXCR, one entry per CDR3 protein. The sample consists of 250,000 to 300,000 distinct CDR3 sequences, about a sixth of them appearing once. Points from the study as a whole: Ex vivo responses were dominated by HLA-C-restricted CMV-specific TCR beta clonotypes. Totalled public TCR beta family frequency picked out people who carried CMV plus the relevant HLA.

Notes on this clonotype: Antigen: not known.

The germline V and J ends were trimmed by 7 bases and 1 base, with 13 bases remaining between them. The CDR3 has 14 amino acids. The J gene is TRBJ2-5, the V gene TRBV12-3 or TRBV12-4; D remains ambiguous. The receptor's source is a human donor in good health (CMV status not recorded). Some clones in this sample may be carry-over from other donors' samples. The sample comprised CD8+ T cells from PBMCs. The CDR3 coding sequence is TGTGCCAGCACCCCCCCTACGGGCCAAGAGACCCAGTACTTC. Protein sequence: CASTPPTGQETQYF.